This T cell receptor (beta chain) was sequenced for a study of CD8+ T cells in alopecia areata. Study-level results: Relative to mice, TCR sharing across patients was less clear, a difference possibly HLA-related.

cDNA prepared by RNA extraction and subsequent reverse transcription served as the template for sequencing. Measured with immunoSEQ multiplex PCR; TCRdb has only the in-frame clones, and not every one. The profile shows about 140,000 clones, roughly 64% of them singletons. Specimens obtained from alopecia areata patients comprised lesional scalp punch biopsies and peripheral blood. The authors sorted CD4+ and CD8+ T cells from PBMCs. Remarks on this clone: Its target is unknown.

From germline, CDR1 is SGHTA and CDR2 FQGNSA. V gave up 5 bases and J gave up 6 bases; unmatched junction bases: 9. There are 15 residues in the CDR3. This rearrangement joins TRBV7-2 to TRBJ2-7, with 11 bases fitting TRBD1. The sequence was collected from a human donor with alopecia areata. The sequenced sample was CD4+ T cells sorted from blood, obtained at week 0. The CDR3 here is CASSPPRTGGSEQYF. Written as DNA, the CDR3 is TGTGCCAGCAGCCCCCCCCGGACAGGGGGCAGCGAGCAGTACTTC. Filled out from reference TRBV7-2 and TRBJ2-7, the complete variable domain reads GAGVSQSPSNKVTEKGKDVELRCDPISGHTALYWYRQSLGQGLEFLIYFQGNSAPDKSGLPSDRFSAERTGGSVSTLTIQRTQQEDSAVYLCASSPPRTGGSEQYFGPGTRLTVT.